Following are 2 T cell receptor beta chains from one sample sequenced in a study of shared clonotypes between healthy human individuals. Clones were sequenced by immunoSEQ multiplex PCR, and TCRdb holds only the in-frame ones, with some missing. The sample has about 2.4 million clones, 93% seen once; the top ten hold approximately 0.36%. Sequencing input: naive CD4+ T cells from PBMCs. As to subset: CD45RA+ positively selected. Every receptor here comes from a man aged 18-30 years in good health. Some clones in this sample may be carry-over from other donors' samples.

This sequence joins TRBV5-1 and TRBJ2-1; D is possibly TRBD2 (7 bases). CDR1 is SGHRS and CDR2 is YFSETQ in the germline V gene. Trimming removed 4 bases at V and 7 bases at J, with 18 bases between. The CDR3 totals 15 residues. The CDR3 coding sequence is TGCGCCAGCAGCCGTGGGGGGGCCGAGGGGAATGAGCAGTTCTTC. Its translation is CASSRGGAEGNEQFF.

The chain uses TRBV28 and TRBJ1-5; D is ambiguous. CDR1 is MDHEN, CDR2 SYDVKM, per germline. The ends were cut back, 5 bases at V and 4 bases at J, with 3 bases in the middle. CDR3 length: 11 amino acids. The CDR3, as DNA: TGTGCCAGCAGTGAAAATCAGCCCCAGCATTTT. Residues: CASSENQPQHF.